What follows are 20 T cell receptor beta chains derived from one specimen sequenced in a study of CD8 T cells in Susac syndrome (dated by TCRdb to between 2019 and 2020). Libraries were made using the immunoSEQ multiplex PCR assay. RNA was extracted using the RNeasy kit, and about 0.5 to 1 ug of the RNA was reverse transcribed with random hexamers. The public sequencing data were trimmed at Q25 with fastp and processed into clonotypes with MiXCR by TCRdb, which kept only in-frame beta chains. Rows merge per CDR3 protein into single entries with the most common DNA and genes. The sample table records 150,000 or so distinct CDR3 sequences; just over 90% of these occur just once. Around 0.13% of the sample lies in the top ten. Input material: CD4+ T cells from PBMCs. These receptors were taken from a human donor in good health.

This sequence joins TRBV6-1 and TRBJ1-2; 9 bases map to TRBD1. CDR1 is MNHNS and CDR2 is SASEGT in the germline V gene. V was clipped by 6 bases and J by 5 bases; unmatched bases: 13. This CDR3 spans 16 amino acids. The CDR3 loop reads CASRRGQGASIYGYTF. CDR3 nucleotides: TGTGCCAGCAGGAGGGGACAGGGCGCATCTATATATGGCTACACCTTC.

The chain is built from TRBV2 and TRBJ1-2; D remains ambiguous. The CDR3 is made up of 15 amino acids. Trimming pared 7 bases from V and 0 bases from J, leaving 15 bases between. The germline gives CDR1 SNHLY, CDR2 FYNNEI. CDR3 amino acids: CASMVGGETNYGYTF. CDR3 bases: TGTGCCAGCATGGTTGGCGGTGAGACTAACTATGGCTACACCTTC.

The rearrangement links TRBV2 to TRBJ1-1, with D maybe TRBD1 (6 bases). From germline, CDR1 is SNHLY and CDR2 FYNNEI. The germline V and J ends were trimmed by 4 bases and 4 bases, with 16 bases remaining between them. This CDR3 comprises 15 residues. The CDR3 nucleotides are TGTGCCAGCAGTGGGCCTCTACAGGGTGGCACTGAAGCTTTCTTT. This sequence encodes CASSGPLQGGTEAFF.

The genes are TRBV7-9 and TRBJ2-7; 7 bases are shared with TRBD1. There are 13 residues in the CDR3. CDR1 is SEHNR and CDR2 is FQNEAQ in the germline V gene (reference sequence). Germline trimming cut 6 bases from V and 6 bases from J; bases unmatched to any gene: 8. DNA for the CDR3: TGTGCCAGCAGGGGTACGACAGGGCGCGAGCAGTACTTC. Translating gives CASRGTTGREQYF.

This chain connects TRBV20-1 to TRBJ2-3, with 10 bases that match TRBD2. The V and J ends lost 1 base and 4 bases, in that order; junction bases with no gene match: 8. The CDR3 contains 16 residues. Germline V gives CDR1 DFQATT, CDR2 SNEGSKA (reference sequence). CDR3 coding DNA: TGCAGTGCTAGAGTTGGAGCGGGGGGGCAGGCAGATACGCAGTATTTT. This codes for CSARVGAGGQADTQYF.

The CDR3 DNA is TGCAGTGCTTGGGACGCGAGGGATTCACCCCTCCACTTT. This codes for CSAWDARDSPLHF. The rearrangement joins TRBV20-1 to TRBJ1-6, with D possibly matching TRBD1 (5 bases). This CDR3 has 13 residues. Per germline, CDR1 DFQATT and CDR2 SNEGSKA (reference sequence). With 5 bases removed from V and 8 bases from J, the gap between germline ends came to 13 bases.

V gene TRBV9 combines with J gene TRBJ2-1, with 8 positions matching TRBD1. Germline assignment: CDR1 SGDLS and CDR2 YYNGEE. V lost 5 bases to trimming and J lost 2 bases; unmatched junction nucleotides: 6. CDR3 length equals 15 residues. The CDR3 loop is CASSPGGDAYNEQFF. The CDR3 bases are TGTGCCAGCAGTCCAGGGGGCGATGCCTACAATGAGCAGTTCTTC.

This sequence joins TRBV20-1 and TRBJ1-2; D is unresolved. The CDR3 covers 10 residues. Germline V gene data show CDR1 as DFQATT and CDR2 as SNEGSKA (reference sequence). In DNA form, the CDR3 reads TGCAGCTTCGGGGACTATGGCTACACCTTC. Its translation is CSFGDYGYTF.

This rearrangement joins TRBV29-1 to TRBJ2-6, with D uncertain. CDR3 size: 14 residues. Germline CDR1 reads SQVTM; CDR2 reads ANQGSEA. With 4 bases removed from V and 0 bases from J, the gap between germline ends came to 7 bases. The CDR3 here is CSVGYTSGANVLTF. The CDR3 DNA follows: TGCAGCGTTGGCTACACCTCTGGGGCCAACGTCCTGACTTTC.

This chain uses TRBV6-6 with TRBJ2-3; TRBD1 is a possible D gene (5 bases). This CDR3 region has 13 residues. V lost 6 bases and J 0 bases, leaving 7 bases between the germline ends. In germline, CDR1 is MNHNY, CDR2 SVGAGI (reference sequence). The CDR3 loop is CASRGVSTDTQYF. The CDR3 DNA reads as TGTGCCAGCAGAGGGGTTAGCACAGATACGCAGTATTTT.

CDR3 amino acids: CASSTQGYEQYF. The CDR3 DNA is TGTGCCAGCAGCACTCAGGGGTACGAGCAGTACTTC. The chain couples TRBV7-2 to TRBJ2-7; D might be TRBD1 (6 bases). Trimming removed 5 bases at V and 4 bases at J, with 9 bases between. The CDR3 contains 12 residues. Germline assignment: CDR1 SGHTA and CDR2 FQGNSA.

The V call is TRBV6-1, the J call TRBJ1-5; maybe TRBD1 (5 bases). Trimming pared 4 bases from V and 1 base from J, leaving 8 bases between. The CDR3 extends over 14 amino acids. Looked up from germline, CDR1 is MNHNS and CDR2 is SASEGT. In DNA form, the CDR3 reads TGTGCCAGCAGTGTGTACAGGAGCAATCAGCCCCAGCATTTT. This codes for CASSVYRSNQPQHF.

The J gene is TRBJ2-7, the V gene TRBV6-2 or TRBV6-3; D remains unclear. Germline V lookup: CDR1 MNHEY, CDR2 SVGEGT. The V gene lost 8 bases and the J gene lost 3 bases, with 14 bases spanning the gap. This CDR3 region has 13 residues. CDR3 in DNA: TGTGCCAGCGACGACGGCGGATTCTACGAGCAGTACTTC. Protein sequence: CASDDGGFYEQYF.

The chain combines TRBV3-1 with TRBJ1-6; a weak D match, TRBD1 (5 bases). V lost 0 bases and J 7 bases, leaving 13 bases between the germline ends. Looked up from germline, CDR1 is LGHDT and CDR2 is YNNKEL (reference sequence). The CDR3 runs 16 residues. CDR3 residues: CASSQDSAGWNSPLHF. The CDR3 nucleotides read TGTGCCAGCAGCCAAGATTCGGCAGGGTGGAATTCACCCCTCCACTTT.

The chain combines TRBV7-2 with TRBJ2-5; D uncertain. CDR3 length: 13 residues. Germline V CDR1 and CDR2: SGHTA, FQGNSA. V shed 2 bases and J shed 6 bases, with 10 bases lying between them. The CDR3 nucleotides are TGTGCCAGCAGCTTAAGGGTACCGCAGACCCAGTACTTC. Its protein is CASSLRVPQTQYF.

The chain has TRBV12-3 or TRBV12-4 and TRBJ1-5; D possibly corresponds to TRBD1 (5 bases). This CDR3 is built from 17 residues. Trimming stripped 3 bases from V and 2 bases from J, with 17 bases between. CDR3 sequence reads: CASSFYRGEGGNQPQHF. The DNA of the CDR3 is TGTGCCAGCAGTTTCTATCGAGGGGAGGGTGGCAATCAGCCCCAGCATTTT.

The chain joins TRBV5-1 to TRBJ1-1; D not resolved. CDR1 and CDR2 (germline): SGHRS, YFSETQ. This CDR3 region has 13 residues. Trimming cost V 4 bases and J 1 base, with 8 bases left between them. The CDR3 coding sequence is TGCGCCAGCAGCGTTAACGGGAACACTGAAGCTTTCTTT. It yields the protein CASSVNGNTEAFF.

V and J are TRBV6-1 and TRBJ2-7, with unresolved D. The CDR3 runs to 12 residues. Per the germline V gene, CDR1 is MNHNS and CDR2 is SASEGT. V gave up 7 bases and J gave up 2 bases, with 9 bases separating them. CDR3 region: CASNSYPYEQYF. The DNA of the CDR3 is TGTGCCAGCAATAGCTACCCCTACGAGCAGTACTTC.

In nucleotides, the CDR3 is TGTGCCAGCAGCCCTCAAGCGGGGGTCTCCTACAATGAGCAGTTCTTC. Residues: CASSPQAGVSYNEQFF. The J gene is TRBJ2-1, the V gene TRBV7-3; 8 bases agree with TRBD2. The CDR3 is 16 amino acids. The V and J ends lost 5 bases and 0 bases, in that order; junction bases with no gene match: 6. Germline CDR1 reads SGHTA; CDR2 reads FQGTGA.

The chain recombines TRBV20-1 with TRBJ2-3; D is unresolved. CDR3 length: 13 amino acids. The germline V gene encodes CDR1 DFQATT and CDR2 SNEGSKA (reference sequence). The germline V and J ends were trimmed by 5 bases and 1 base, with 10 bases remaining between them. The CDR3 loop reads CSAPQLGTDTQYF. The CDR3 DNA sequence: TGCAGTGCTCCCCAGCTGGGCACAGATACGCAGTATTTT.